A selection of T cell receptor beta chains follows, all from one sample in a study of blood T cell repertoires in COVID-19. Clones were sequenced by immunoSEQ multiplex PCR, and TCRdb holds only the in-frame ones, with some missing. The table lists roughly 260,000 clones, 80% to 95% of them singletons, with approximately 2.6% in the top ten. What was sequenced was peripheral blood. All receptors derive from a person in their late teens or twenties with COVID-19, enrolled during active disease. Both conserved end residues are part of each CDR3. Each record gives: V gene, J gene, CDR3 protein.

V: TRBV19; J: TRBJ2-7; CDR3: CASSIAGPGTYEQYF
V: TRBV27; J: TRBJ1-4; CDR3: CASSLLAANEKLFF
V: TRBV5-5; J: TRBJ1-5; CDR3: CASSLYSGNQPQHF
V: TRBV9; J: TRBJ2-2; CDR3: CASSVDPLAGSGELFF
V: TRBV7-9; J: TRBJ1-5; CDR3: CASSFTGGNQPQHF
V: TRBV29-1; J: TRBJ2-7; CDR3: CSVEAAGQAHYEQYF
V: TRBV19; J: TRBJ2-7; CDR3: CASSIRLDWSSYEQYF
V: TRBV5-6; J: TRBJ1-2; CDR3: CASSNRGRFGYTF
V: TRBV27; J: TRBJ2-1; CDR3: CASSPTGNEQFF
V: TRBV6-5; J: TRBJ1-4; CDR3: CASRQGRGKKLFF
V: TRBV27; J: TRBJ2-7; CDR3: CASSLRGGDSSYEQYF
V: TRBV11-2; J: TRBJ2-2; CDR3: CASSLAEGAATGELFF
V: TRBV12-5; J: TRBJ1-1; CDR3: CASGWTGMNTEAFF
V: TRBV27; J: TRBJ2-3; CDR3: CASQSILGGDTQYF
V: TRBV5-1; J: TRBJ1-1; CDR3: CASSLPGTGLGEAFF
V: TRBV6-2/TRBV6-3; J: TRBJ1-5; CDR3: CASSYSAQSGQPQHF
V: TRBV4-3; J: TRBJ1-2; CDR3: CASSPTANYGYTF
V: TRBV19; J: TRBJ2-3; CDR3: CASSPGTNTDTQYF
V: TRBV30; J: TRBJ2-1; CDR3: CAWSEGLATNEQFF
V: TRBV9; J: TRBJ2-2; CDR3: CASSVVGGDTGELFF
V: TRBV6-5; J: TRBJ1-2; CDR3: CASSYHSGNNYGYTF
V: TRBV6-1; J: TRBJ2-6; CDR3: CASSAQGWNSGANVLTF
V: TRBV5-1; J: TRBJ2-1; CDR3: CASSLEVTSGIYNEQFF
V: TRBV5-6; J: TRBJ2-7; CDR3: CASSLGSTYEQYF
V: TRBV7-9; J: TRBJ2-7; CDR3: CASSSPLAGGSGEQYF
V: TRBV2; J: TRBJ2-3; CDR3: CASSSITSTDTQYF
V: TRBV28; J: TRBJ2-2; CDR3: CASSPQGGTGELFF
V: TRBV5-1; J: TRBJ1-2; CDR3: CASSQLPGQGDGYTF
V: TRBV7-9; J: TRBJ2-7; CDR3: CASSLSAGGTLIYEQYF
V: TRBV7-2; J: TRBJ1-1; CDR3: CASSLQGQGATEAFF
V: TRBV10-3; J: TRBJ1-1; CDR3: CAISEVISDTEAFF